The clone carrying this T cell receptor beta chain was detected a few times. The record originates from a study of identical twins. TCRdb called the 5' RACE reads again in MiXCR, with one record for every CDR3 protein. The sample has about 470,000 distinct CDR3 sequences; less than 25% are singletons. There are 13 residues in the CDR3. J lost 4 bases, V lost 3 bases, and 3 bases had no gene match. Germline V CDR1 and CDR2: DFQATT, SNEGSKA (reference sequence). The same data also went into a second study, on T cells expressing NK-cell markers. As that report states: For several experiments, T cell sorting was restricted to the alpha-beta TCR population by means of an anti-gamma-delta TCR antibody.

This clonotype was sampled from a woman under 30 in good health. Sequencing was done on a sample of CD4+ T cells sorted from blood. The V call is TRBV20-1, the J call TRBJ2-5, with 9 positions matching TRBD2. In DNA form, the CDR3 reads TGCAGTGCTAGGGGGGGACTAGCAGAGACCCAGTACTTC. Protein sequence: CSARGGLAETQYF.